This T cell receptor (beta chain) was obtained from a study of blood T cell repertoires in COVID-19. The wider study: Donors in the United States, Italy and Spain gave samples during acute or convalescent COVID-19.

Sequencing was performed with immunoSEQ multiplex PCR; in TCRdb, only in-frame clones are kept and a portion is missing. The data contain 400,000 to 550,000 clones, about 90% of them singletons. Germline V gene data show CDR1 as MDHEN and CDR2 as SYDVKM. The trim removed 7 bases at V and 5 bases at J, leaving 10 bases unmatched. The length of the CDR3 is 15 residues. Participant reports of clinical history set cohort assignment. The material sequenced was PBMCs or T cells enriched from blood (not recorded which). The J gene is TRBJ1-5, the V gene TRBV28; TRBD1 aligns across 8 bases. This receptor was taken from a young woman with acute COVID-19. The CDR3 spells CASTNLGQGDQPQHF. The CDR3 DNA reads TGTGCCAGCACCAACTTAGGACAGGGCGATCAGCCCCAGCATTTT.